The present TCR beta chain was sequenced within a study of blood T cell repertoires in COVID-19. The overall study: PBMCs, B-cell-depleted T cells, or T cells provided the cDNA or gDNA that made up the material.

Germline lookup yields CDR1 SGDLS and CDR2 YYNGEE. The CDR3 runs 13 residues. Trimming left V 3 bases short and J 4 bases short, with 10 bases between. In assigning cohorts, the study relied on participant-reported clinical history. Exposed study participants had met a COVID-19 case within 2 weeks before entry. Per the original methods: Reference gene primer amplification in the assay estimated nucleated cell counts. Assay used: immunoSEQ multiplex PCR; TCRdb lists only in-frame clones, some missing. Clonal size and the V and J genes are those of that table, whereas D and trimming came from the DNA. The sample carries about 430,000 clones, over 75% recorded once.

The source material was PBMCs or T cells enriched from blood (not recorded which). V is TRBV9 and J is TRBJ2-5; maybe TRBD1 (5 bases). The clonotype originates from a woman between 18 and 29 years old who had been exposed to COVID-19. CDR3 sequence reads: CASSGGASETQYF. The DNA of the CDR3 is TGTGCCAGCAGCGGGGGCGCATCAGAGACCCAGTACTTC.